These 10 T cell receptor beta chains were all obtained from the same sample, sequenced in a study of T cells after yellow fever vaccination. TCRdb independently ran MiXCR on the 5' RACE reads; one entry per CDR3 protein. The table has 300,000 to 350,000 distinct CDR3 sequences, about 4.5% seen once. Sequencing used PBMCs, obtained 15 days after the yellow fever booster vaccination. These receptors were obtained from a man between 18 and 35 years old who received the YFV17D yellow fever vaccine.

Here the CDR3 reads CSVEWASTGEQFF. The CDR3, as DNA: TGCAGCGTTGAATGGGCGTCCACAGGTGAGCAGTTCTTC. This chain uses TRBV29-1 with TRBJ2-1; TRBD1 might be the D (5 bases). The germline V gene has CDR1 SQVTM and CDR2 ANQGSEA. This CDR3 region has 13 residues. V lost 2 bases and J 9 bases, leaving 14 bases between the germline ends.

V and J are TRBV12-3 or TRBV12-4 and TRBJ2-3; tentatively, D is TRBD1 (6 bases). Trimming pared 3 bases from V and 5 bases from J, leaving 18 bases between. This CDR3 is built from 16 residues. The CDR3 DNA follows: TGTGCCAGCAGTTTTAACCCAAGACAGGTGGGAGATACGCAGTATTTT. Protein: CASSFNPRQVGDTQYF.

This clonotype was observed many times. This chain uses TRBV5-1 with TRBJ2-3; D unclear. Looked up from germline, CDR1 is SGHRS and CDR2 is YFSETQ. This CDR3 has 14 amino acids. The germline V and J ends were trimmed by 2 bases and 0 bases, with 7 bases remaining between them. Here the CDR3 reads CASSFTHSTDTQYF. The CDR3 nucleotides are TGCGCCAGCAGCTTCACCCACAGCACAGATACGCAGTATTTT.

The sample holds many counts of this clonotype. V usage is TRBV5-1 and J usage is TRBJ1-1, with D tentatively TRBD1 (6 bases). The CDR3 loop spans 14 amino acids. Germline values: CDR1 SGHRS, CDR2 YFSETQ. V dropped 4 bases and J dropped 3 bases, with 13 bases sitting between them. The CDR3 is CASSVRGVDTEAFF. CDR3 sequence (DNA): TGCGCCAGCAGCGTAAGGGGGGTGGACACTGAAGCTTTCTTT. The full variable domain, its missing parts supplied by reference TRBV5-1 and TRBJ1-1, is KAGVTQTPRYLIKTRGQQVTLSCSPISGHRSVSWYQQTPGQGLQFLFEYFSETQRNKGNFPGRFSGRQFSNSRSEMNVSTLELGDSALYLCASSVRGVDTEAFFGQGTRLTVV.

This clonotype was seen ten or more times. The CDR3 nucleotides are TGTGCCAGCAGCGGACACGACTACAATGAGCAGTTCTTC. It encodes CASSGHDYNEQFF. The chain recombines TRBV5-5 with TRBJ2-1, with D maybe TRBD1 (5 bases). Germline V gene data show CDR1 as SGHKS and CDR2 as YYEKEE (reference sequence). This CDR3 spans 13 amino acids. V was pared by 4 bases and J by 3 bases, with 8 bases between.

At least ten counts were recorded for this clonotype. The CDR3 DNA sequence: TGTGCCAGCAGCTTAGCGCAGGCGGGGGGCGGAGAGACCCAGTACTTC. Its translation is CASSLAQAGGGETQYF. The chain uses TRBV7-9 and TRBJ2-5; 8 bases align to TRBD2. The V gene's germline CDR1 is SEHNR and CDR2 FQNEAQ (reference sequence). This CDR3 is built from 16 residues. The V gene end was trimmed by 0 bases and the J gene end by 4 bases; junction bases not matched to a gene: 7.

This clonotype occurred many times. This sequence joins TRBV6-6 and TRBJ2-1; D is uncertain. The V end was cut by 2 bases, the J end by 10 bases, with 9 bases between. Germline V gives CDR1 MNHNY, CDR2 SVGAGI (reference sequence). The CDR3 is 12 residues long. The CDR3 region is CASSYLIGEQFF. DNA of the CDR3: TGTGCCAGCAGTTACCTGATTGGGGAGCAGTTCTTC.

This clonotype came up many times. The rearrangement links TRBV5-1 to TRBJ2-3; 8 bases map to TRBD2. The CDR3 is 14 amino acids. Germline CDR1 reads SGHRS; CDR2 reads YFSETQ. V lost 4 bases, J lost 2 bases, and 3 bases stayed unmatched. The CDR3 nucleotides read TGCGCCAGCAGCGGTAGCGGGGCCACAGATACGCAGTATTTT. Amino acid sequence: CASSGSGATDTQYF.

This clonotype was seen only a few times. V gene TRBV7-2 combines with J gene TRBJ2-1, with a possible D match to TRBD1 (6 bases). The CDR3 extends over 14 amino acids. Germline values: CDR1 SGHTA, CDR2 FQGNSA. The V and J ends lost 4 bases and 4 bases respectively, with 11 bases between them. The CDR3: CASSSRDNYNEQFF. The CDR3 nucleotides are TGTGCCAGCAGCTCCCGGGACAATTACAATGAGCAGTTCTTC.

As regards this clonotype: One end of the junction fails to match germline, which may point to a read error. This chain links TRBV7-2 with TRBJ2-1, with 7 bases that match TRBD1. Per germline, CDR1 SGHTA and CDR2 FQGNSA. The CDR3 sequence is 13 residues long. The CDR3 DNA reads as TGTGCCAGCAGCTACTACTCCGACAGGGCCTTCGGTTTC. It yields the protein CASSYYSDRAFGF.